This TCR beta chain was captured in a study of beta chain features in type 1 diabetes. Findings and limits, study-wide: Naive, central memory and Treg TCRB repertoires seemed to resemble each other more closely in patients than they did in healthy donors.

A remark on this clone: Its antigen is not identified.

Every bit of the isolated RNA underwent reverse transcription, so sequencing read expressed TCRB transcripts. Assay used: immunoSEQ multiplex PCR; TCRdb lists only in-frame clones, some missing. The table records fewer than 350,000 clones, around 19% of them present only once. This CDR3 region has 15 residues. V lost 2 bases to trimming and J lost 5 bases; unmatched junction nucleotides: 3. Germline V lookup: CDR1 SGHRS, CDR2 YFSETQ. This rearrangement joins TRBV5-1 to TRBJ2-1, with 11 bases lining up with TRBD2. The origin of this receptor is a woman between 18 and 29 years old in good health. Sequencing was done on a sample of naive CD4+ T cells from blood. This CDR3 reads CASSFGTSGNNEQFF. DNA for the CDR3: TGCGCCAGCAGCTTCGGGACTAGCGGCAACAATGAGCAGTTCTTC. Based on the CDR3 plus reference TRBV5-1 and TRBJ2-1, the full variable domain is KAGVTQTPRYLIKTRGQQVTLSCSPISGHRSVSWYQQTPGQGLQFLFEYFSETQRNKGNFPGRFSGRQFSNSRSEMNVSTLELGDSALYLCASSFGTSGNNEQFFGPGTRLTVL.